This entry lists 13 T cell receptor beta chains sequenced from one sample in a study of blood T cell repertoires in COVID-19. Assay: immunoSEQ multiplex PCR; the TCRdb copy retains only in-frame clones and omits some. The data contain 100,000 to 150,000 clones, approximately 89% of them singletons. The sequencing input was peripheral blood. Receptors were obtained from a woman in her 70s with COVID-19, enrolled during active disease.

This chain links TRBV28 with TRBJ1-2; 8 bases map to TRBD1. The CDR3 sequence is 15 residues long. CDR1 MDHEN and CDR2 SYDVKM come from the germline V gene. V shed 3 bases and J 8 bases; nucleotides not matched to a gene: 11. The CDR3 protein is CASSLYTGGLEGYTF. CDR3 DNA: TGTGCCAGCAGTTTGTATACAGGGGGGTTGGAGGGCTACACCTTC.

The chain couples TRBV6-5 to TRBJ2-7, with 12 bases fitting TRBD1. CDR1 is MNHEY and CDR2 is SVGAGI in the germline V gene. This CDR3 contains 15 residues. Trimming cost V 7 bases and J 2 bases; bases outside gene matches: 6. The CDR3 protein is CASKMGQGAAYEQYF. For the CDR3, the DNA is TGTGCCAGCAAAATGGGACAGGGGGCGGCCTACGAGCAGTACTTC.

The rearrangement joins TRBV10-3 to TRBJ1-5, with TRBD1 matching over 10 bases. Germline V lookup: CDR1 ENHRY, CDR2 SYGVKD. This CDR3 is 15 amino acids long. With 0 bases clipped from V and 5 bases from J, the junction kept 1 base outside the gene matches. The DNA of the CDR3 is TGTGCCATCAGTGAGTCCGGGACAGGGGATCAGCCCCAGCATTTT. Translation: CAISESGTGDQPQHF.

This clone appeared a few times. The CDR3 region has the DNA TGCGCCAGCAGCTCCGGGCTGACAGGGGGACCTACCGGGGAGCTGTTTTTT. Amino acids: CASSSGLTGGPTGELFF. The J gene is TRBJ2-2, the V gene TRBV5-1; 9 bases agree with TRBD1. The CDR3 extends over 17 amino acids. Germline-derived CDR1 and CDR2 are SGHRS and YFSETQ. Trimming cost V 3 bases and J 5 bases; bases outside gene matches: 11.

DNA for the CDR3: TGTGCCAGCAGTCCCCTCGGACAGGGTGCCGTGTTAGCCTACGAGCAGTACTTC. Translating gives CASSPLGQGAVLAYEQYF. The chain employs TRBV28 and TRBJ2-7; 8 positions agree with TRBD1. The CDR3 runs to 18 residues. V gave up 5 bases and J gave up 2 bases; unmatched junction bases: 17. The V gene's germline CDR1 is MDHEN and CDR2 SYDVKM.

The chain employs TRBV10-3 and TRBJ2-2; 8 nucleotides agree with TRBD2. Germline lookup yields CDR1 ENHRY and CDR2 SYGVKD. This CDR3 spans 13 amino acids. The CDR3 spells CARRAGDTGELFF. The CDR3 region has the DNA TGTGCAAGGCGAGCGGGGGACACCGGGGAGCTGTTTTTT.

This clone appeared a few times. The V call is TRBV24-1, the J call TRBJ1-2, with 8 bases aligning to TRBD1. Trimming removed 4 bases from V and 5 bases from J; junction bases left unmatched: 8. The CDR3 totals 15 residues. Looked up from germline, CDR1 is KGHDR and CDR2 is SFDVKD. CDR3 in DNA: TGTGCCACCAGTGACCCCGGGACAGGAAGATATGGCTACACCTTC. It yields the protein CATSDPGTGRYGYTF.

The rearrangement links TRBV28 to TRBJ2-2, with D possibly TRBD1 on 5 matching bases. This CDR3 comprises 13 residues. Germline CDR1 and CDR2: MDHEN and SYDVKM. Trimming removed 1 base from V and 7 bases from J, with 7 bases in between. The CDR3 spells CASSLFQGGELFF. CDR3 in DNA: TGTGCCAGCAGTTTATTTCAGGGCGGGGAGCTGTTTTTT. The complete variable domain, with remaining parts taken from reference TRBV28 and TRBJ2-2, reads DVKVTQSSRYLVKRTGEKVFLECVQDMDHENMFWYRQDPGLGLRLIYFSYDVKMKEKGDIPEGYSVSREKKERFSLILESASTNQTSMYLCASSLFQGGELFFGEGSRLTVL.

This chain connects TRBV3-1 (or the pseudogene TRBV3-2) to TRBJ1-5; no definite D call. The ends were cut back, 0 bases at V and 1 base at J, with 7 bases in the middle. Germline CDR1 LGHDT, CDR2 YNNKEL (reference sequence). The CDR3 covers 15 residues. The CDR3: CASSQDAGSNQPQHF. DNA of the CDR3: TGTGCCAGCAGCCAAGATGCGGGGAGCAATCAGCCCCAGCATTTT.

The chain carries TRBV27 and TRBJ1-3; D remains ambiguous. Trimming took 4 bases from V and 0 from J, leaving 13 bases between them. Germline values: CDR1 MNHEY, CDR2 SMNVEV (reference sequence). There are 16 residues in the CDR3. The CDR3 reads CASSSRTSNSGNTIYF. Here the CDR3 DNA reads TGTGCCAGCAGTTCCAGGACTTCCAACTCTGGAAACACCATATATTTT.

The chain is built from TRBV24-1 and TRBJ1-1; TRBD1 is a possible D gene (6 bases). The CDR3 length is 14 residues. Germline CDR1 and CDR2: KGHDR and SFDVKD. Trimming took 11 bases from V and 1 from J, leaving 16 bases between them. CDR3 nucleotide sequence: TGTGCCAGCAGGGGAGGACGGTCGAACACTGAAGCTTTCTTT. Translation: CASRGGRSNTEAFF.

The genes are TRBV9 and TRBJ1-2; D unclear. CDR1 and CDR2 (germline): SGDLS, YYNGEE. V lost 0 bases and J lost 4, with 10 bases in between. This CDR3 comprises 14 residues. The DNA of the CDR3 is TGTGCCAGCAGCGTAGAGGCGGGCCCCTATGGCTACACCTTC. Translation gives CASSVEAGPYGYTF.

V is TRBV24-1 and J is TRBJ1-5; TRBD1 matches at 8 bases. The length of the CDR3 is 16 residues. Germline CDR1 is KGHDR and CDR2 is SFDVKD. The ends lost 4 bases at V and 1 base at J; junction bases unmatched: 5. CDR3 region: CATSDDRGKSNQPQHF. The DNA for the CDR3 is TGTGCCACCAGTGACGACAGGGGAAAAAGCAATCAGCCCCAGCATTTT.